The entry that follows covers one T cell receptor beta chain sequence. This clonotype has just one count. This clone's antigen is unknown. Per-nucleotide qualities are absent, and no much larger clonotype sits a single base away. A solitary read yields weak support. The library was generated by RT-PCR. Sequencing was carried out with an Illumina HiSeq 2500. TCRdb reworked the public reads: Q25 trimming with fastp, MiXCR clone assembly, productive beta chains retained. Each record represents a unique CDR3 protein, reported with the most common genes and DNA among its rows. This sample lists more than 600,000 distinct CDR3 sequences; 18% were detected once. The ten largest clones represent 11% of the sample. This sample was taken from a study of response to subunit inactivated influenza vaccine (dated by TCRdb to 2017 to 2018). About the study as a whole: The study used deep quantitative T cell receptor repertoire profiling to track responses to a trivalent subunit inactivated influenza vaccine.

Inclusive of the bounding cysteine and phenylalanine, the CDR3 is 17 residues long. Of all the DNA, just the CDR3 is kept, 51 bases in frame from base 1. The junction carries 20 bases between V and J, which are trimmed by 4 bases and 4 bases respectively. CDR1 MNHEY and CDR2 SVGAGI were looked up in the germline V gene. General findings and caveats noted by the study authors: The authors suggested that each seasonal influenza vaccination may recruit only a limited number of new T cells.

In this chain, TRBV6-5 is recombined with TRBJ1-5; no D segment can be confidently identified. This clonotype was obtained from a man in his forties or fifties who received an inactivated influenza vaccine. Donor details come from another sample of the same person, matched by shared clones. Sequenced material: PBMCs from blood, taken 4 to 6 days after vaccination. For the CDR3, the sequence is CASSSRIGQGINQPQHF. Here is the DNA: TGTGCCAGCAGTTCTCGTATTGGGCAAGGGATAAATCAGCCCCAGCATTTT.